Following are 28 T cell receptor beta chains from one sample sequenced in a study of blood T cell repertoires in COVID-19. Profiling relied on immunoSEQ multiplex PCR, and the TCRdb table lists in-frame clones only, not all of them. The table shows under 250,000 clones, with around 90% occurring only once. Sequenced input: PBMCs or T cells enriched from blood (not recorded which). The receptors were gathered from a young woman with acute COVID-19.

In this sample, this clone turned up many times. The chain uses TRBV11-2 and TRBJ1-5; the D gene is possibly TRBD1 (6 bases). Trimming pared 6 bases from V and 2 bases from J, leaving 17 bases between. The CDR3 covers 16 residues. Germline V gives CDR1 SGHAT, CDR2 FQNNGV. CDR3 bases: TGTGCCAGCAGGCCCCCCATCAAGGGGGGCAATCAGCCCCAGCATTTT. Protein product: CASRPPIKGGNQPQHF.

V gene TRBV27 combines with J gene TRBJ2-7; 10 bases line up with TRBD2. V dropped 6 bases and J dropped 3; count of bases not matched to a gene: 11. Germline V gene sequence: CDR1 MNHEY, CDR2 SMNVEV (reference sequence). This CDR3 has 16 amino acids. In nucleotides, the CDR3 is TGTGCCAGCAGCCCTAGCGGGGGACCCCTTTTCTACGAGCAGTACTTC. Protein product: CASSPSGGPLFYEQYF.

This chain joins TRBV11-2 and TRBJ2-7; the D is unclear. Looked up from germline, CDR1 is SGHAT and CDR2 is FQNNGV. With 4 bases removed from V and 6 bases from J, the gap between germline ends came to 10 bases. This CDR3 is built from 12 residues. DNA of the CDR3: TGTGCCAGCAGCTCCGGTCCTTCCGAGCAGTACTTC. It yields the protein CASSSGPSEQYF. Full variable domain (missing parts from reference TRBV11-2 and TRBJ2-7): EAGVAQSPRYKIIEKRQSVAFWCNPISGHATLYWYQQILGQGPKLLIQFQNNGVVDDSQLPKDRFSAERLKGVDSTLKIQPAKLEDSAVYLCASSSGPSEQYFGPGTRLTVT.

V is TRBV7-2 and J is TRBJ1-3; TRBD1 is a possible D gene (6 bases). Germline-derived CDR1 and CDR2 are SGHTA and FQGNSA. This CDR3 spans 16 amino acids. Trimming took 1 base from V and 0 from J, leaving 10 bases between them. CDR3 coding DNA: TGTGCCAGCAGCTTAGTTACAGGGCACTCTGGAAACACCATATATTTT. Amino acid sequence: CASSLVTGHSGNTIYF.

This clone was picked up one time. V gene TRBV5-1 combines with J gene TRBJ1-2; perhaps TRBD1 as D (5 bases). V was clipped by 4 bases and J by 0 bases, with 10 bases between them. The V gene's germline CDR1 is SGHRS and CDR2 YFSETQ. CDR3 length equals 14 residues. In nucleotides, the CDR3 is TGCGCCAGCAGCCCGCAGGGCACTAACTATGGCTACACCTTC. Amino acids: CASSPQGTNYGYTF.

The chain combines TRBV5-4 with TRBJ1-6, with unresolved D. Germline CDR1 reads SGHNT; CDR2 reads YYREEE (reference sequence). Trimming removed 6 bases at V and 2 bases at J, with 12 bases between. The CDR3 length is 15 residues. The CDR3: CASNRRGTYNSPLHF. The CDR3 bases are TGTGCCAGCAACCGACGGGGAACCTATAATTCACCCCTCCACTTT. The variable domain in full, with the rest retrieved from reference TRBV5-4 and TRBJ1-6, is ETGVTQSPTHLIKTRGQQVTLRCSSQSGHNTVSWYQQALGQGPQFIFQYYREEENGRGNFPPRFSGLQFPNYSSELNVNALELDDSALYLCASNRRGTYNSPLHFGNGTRLTVT.

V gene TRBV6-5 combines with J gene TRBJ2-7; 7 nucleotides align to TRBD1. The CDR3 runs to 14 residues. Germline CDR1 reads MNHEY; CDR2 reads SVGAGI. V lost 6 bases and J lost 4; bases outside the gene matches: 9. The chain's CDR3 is CASSVLDREYEQYF. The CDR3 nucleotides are TGTGCCAGCAGCGTTTTAGACAGGGAGTACGAGCAGTACTTC.

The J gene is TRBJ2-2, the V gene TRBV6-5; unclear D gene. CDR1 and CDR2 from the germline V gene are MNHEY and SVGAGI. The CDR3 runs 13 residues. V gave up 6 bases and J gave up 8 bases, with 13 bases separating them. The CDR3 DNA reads TGTGCCAGCAGGTCTTCCAGGTTGGGGGAGCTGTTTTTT. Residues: CASRSSRLGELFF.

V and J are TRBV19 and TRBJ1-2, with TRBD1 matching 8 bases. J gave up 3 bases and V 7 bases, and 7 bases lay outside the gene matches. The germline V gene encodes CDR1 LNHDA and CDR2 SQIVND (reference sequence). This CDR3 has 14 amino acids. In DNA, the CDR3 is TGTGCCAGTATCAGGGACAGGTCCCACTATGGCTACACCTTC. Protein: CASIRDRSHYGYTF.

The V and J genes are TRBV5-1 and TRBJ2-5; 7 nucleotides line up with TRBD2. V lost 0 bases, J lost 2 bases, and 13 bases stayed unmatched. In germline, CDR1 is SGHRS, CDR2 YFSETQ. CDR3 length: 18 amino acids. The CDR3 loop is CASSLAIVLYGGQETQYF. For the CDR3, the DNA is TGCGCCAGCAGCTTGGCCATAGTTCTCTACGGGGGGCAAGAGACCCAGTACTTC.

Here the CDR3 reads CASTGPFGQPQHF. CDR3 bases: TGTGCCAGTACCGGTCCATTCGGGCAGCCCCAGCATTTT. J is TRBJ1-5 and V is TRBV19, with D unresolved. CDR3 length: 13 residues. Germline CDR1 is LNHDA and CDR2 is SQIVND (reference sequence). The V and J ends lost 7 bases and 7 bases respectively, with 14 bases between them.

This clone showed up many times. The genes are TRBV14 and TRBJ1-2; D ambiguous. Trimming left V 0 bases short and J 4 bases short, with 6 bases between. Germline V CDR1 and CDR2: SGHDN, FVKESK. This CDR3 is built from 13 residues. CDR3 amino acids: CASSQDRSYGYTF. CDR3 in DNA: TGTGCCAGCAGCCAAGACCGGTCCTATGGCTACACCTTC.

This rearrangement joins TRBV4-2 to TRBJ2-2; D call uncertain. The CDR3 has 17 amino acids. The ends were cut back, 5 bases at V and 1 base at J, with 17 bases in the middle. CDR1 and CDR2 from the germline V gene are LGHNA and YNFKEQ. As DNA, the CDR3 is TGTGCCAGCAGCAGCCAAGTTAACAGAATGAACACCGGGGAGCTGTTTTTT. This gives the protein CASSSQVNRMNTGELFF.

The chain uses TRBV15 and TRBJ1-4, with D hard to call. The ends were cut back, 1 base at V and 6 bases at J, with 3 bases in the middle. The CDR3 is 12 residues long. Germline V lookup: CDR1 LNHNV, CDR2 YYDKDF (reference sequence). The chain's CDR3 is CATSRGDEKLFF. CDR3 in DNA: TGTGCCACCAGCAGAGGAGATGAAAAACTGTTTTTT.

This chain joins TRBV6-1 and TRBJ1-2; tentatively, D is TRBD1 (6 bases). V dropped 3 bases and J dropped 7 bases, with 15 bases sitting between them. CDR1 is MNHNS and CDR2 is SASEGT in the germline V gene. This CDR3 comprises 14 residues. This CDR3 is CASSDVQGVGGYTF. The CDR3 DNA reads TGTGCCAGCAGTGACGTACAGGGTGTAGGTGGCTACACCTTC.

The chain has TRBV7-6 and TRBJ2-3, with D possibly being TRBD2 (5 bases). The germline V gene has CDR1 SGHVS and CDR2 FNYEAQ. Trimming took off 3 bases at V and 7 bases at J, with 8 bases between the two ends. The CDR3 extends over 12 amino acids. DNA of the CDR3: TGTGCCAGCAGCTTGAGGGAAAATACGCAGTATTTT. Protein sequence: CASSLRENTQYF.

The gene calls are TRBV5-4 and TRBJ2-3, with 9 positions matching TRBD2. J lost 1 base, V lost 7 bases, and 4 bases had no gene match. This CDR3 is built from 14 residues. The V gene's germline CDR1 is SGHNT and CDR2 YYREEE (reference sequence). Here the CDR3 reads CASGERGGTDTQYF. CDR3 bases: TGTGCCAGCGGGGAGCGGGGGGGCACAGATACGCAGTATTTT.

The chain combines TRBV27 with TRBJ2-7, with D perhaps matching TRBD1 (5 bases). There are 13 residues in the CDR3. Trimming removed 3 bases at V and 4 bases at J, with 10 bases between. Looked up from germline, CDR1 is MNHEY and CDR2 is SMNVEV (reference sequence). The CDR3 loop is CASSFRDSYEQYF. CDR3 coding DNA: TGTGCCAGCAGTTTCAGGGATTCGTACGAGCAGTACTTC.

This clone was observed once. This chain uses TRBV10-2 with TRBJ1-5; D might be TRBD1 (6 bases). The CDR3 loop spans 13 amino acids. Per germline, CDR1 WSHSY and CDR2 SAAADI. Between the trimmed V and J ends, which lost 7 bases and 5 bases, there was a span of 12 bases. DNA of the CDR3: TGCGCCAGCATGCGGGGGCAGGATCAGCCCCAGCATTTT. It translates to CASMRGQDQPQHF.

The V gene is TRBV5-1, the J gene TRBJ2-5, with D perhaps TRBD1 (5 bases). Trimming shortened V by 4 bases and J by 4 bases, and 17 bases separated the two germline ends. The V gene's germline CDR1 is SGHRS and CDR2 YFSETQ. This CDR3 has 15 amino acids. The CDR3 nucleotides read TGCGCCAGCAGCCCGATACCTAAGGGGTCAGAGACCCAGTACTTC. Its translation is CASSPIPKGSETQYF.

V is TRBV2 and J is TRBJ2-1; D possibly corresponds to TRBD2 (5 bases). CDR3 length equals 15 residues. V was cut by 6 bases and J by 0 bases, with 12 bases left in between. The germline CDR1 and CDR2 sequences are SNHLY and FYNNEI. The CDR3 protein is CASRVSRGSYNEQFF. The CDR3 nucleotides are TGTGCCAGCAGAGTGTCTCGGGGCTCCTACAATGAGCAGTTCTTC.

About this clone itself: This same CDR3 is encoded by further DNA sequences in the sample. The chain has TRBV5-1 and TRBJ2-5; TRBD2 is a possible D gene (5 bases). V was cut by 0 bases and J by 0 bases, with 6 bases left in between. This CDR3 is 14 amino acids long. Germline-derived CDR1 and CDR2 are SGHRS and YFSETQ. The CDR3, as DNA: TGCGCCAGCAGCTTGGGAGGGTACCAAGAGACCCAGTACTTC. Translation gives CASSLGGYQETQYF.

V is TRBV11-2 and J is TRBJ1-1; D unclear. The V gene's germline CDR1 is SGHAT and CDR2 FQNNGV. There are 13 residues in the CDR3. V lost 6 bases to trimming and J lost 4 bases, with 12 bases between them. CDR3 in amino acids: CASSSAGITEAFF. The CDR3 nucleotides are TGTGCCAGCAGTTCGGCAGGAATCACTGAAGCTTTCTTT. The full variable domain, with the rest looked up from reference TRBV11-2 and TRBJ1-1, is EAGVAQSPRYKIIEKRQSVAFWCNPISGHATLYWYQQILGQGPKLLIQFQNNGVVDDSQLPKDRFSAERLKGVDSTLKIQPAKLEDSAVYLCASSSAGITEAFFGQGTRLTVV.

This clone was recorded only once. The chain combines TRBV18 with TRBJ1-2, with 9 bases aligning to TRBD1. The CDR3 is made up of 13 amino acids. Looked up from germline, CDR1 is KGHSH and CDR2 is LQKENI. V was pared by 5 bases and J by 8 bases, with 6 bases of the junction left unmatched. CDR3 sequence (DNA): TGTGCCAGCTCAACCGGGACAGGGAAGGGCTACACCTTC. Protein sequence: CASSTGTGKGYTF.

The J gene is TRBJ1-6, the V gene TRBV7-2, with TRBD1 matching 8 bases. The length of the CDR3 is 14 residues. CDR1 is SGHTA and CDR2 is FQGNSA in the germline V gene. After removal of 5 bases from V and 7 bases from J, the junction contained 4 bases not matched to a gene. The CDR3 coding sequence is TGTGCCAGCAGCCGGGACAGGATGAATTCACCCCTCCACTTT. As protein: CASSRDRMNSPLHF.

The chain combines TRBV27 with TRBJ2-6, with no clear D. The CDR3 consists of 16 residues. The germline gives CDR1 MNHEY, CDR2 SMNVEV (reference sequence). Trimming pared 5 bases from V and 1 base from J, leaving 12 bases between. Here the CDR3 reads CASSPQTSSGANVLTF. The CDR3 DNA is TGTGCCAGCAGTCCCCAGACATCTTCTGGGGCCAACGTCCTGACTTTC.

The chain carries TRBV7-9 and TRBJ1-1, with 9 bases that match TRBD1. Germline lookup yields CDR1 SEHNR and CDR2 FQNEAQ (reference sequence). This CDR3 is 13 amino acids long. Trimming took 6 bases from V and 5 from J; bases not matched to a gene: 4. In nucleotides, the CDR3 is TGTGCCAGCAGGAGAGACAGGGGGACTGAAGCTTTCTTT. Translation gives CASRRDRGTEAFF. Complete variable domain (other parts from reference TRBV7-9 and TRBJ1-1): DTGVSQNPRHKITKRGQNVTFRCDPISEHNRLYWYRQTLGQGPEFLTYFQNEAQLEKSRLLSDRFSAERPKGSFSTLEIQRTEQGDSAMYLCASRRDRGTEAFFGQGTRLTVV.

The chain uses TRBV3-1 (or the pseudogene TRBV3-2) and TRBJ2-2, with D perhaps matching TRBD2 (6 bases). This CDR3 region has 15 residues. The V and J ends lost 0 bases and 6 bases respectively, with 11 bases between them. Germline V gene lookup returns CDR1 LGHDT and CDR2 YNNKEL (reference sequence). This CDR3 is CASSQDLEGPGELFF. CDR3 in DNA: TGTGCCAGCAGCCAAGACCTGGAGGGTCCCGGGGAGCTGTTTTTT.